This entry lists 6 T cell receptor beta chains sequenced from one sample in a study of CDR3 diversity in severe acne (dated by TCRdb to about 2019). Library preparation was by PCR. TCRdb shows the sequencer as Illumina HiSeq 2000. TCRdb redid the processing of the public reads, applying fastp at Q25 and MiXCR, and retained in-frame beta chains. Rows are combined by CDR3 protein, so each entry shows the most common genes and DNA. The sample table holds over 85,000 distinct CDR3 sequences, of which more than 45% were seen once. The ten largest account for about an eighth of the sample. What was sequenced was blood. These receptors all come from a male donor with acne.

By sample share, this clonotype is medium-sized. V gene TRBV11-2 combines with J gene TRBJ2-5, with D hard to call. Germline CDR1 and CDR2: SGHAT and FQNNGV. The CDR3 totals 12 residues. Trimming pared 0 bases from V and 7 bases from J, leaving 6 bases between. The CDR3 here is CASSLEGVTQYF. CDR3 nucleotide sequence: TGTGCCAGCAGCTTAGAAGGAGTGACCCAGTACTTC.

This clonotype was counted between two and nine times. The J gene is TRBJ1-1, the V gene TRBV12-3 or TRBV12-4, with D unclear. CDR3 size: 13 residues. Trimming took off 7 bases at V and 11 bases at J, with 20 bases between the two ends. The CDR3, as DNA: TGTGCCAGCAAGGGAAGAGGCGCTCGCGGGGCTTTCTTT. Its protein product is CASKGRGARGAFF.

This clonotype appeared a few times. One end of the junction does not line up with germline, which may come from a read error. The chain uses TRBV12-3 or TRBV12-4 and TRBJ1-6; 8 bases line up with TRBD1. There are 19 residues in the CDR3. CDR3 DNA sequence: TGTGCCAGCAGTGATAAGACAGGGGCCGGTGGCTCCTACAATTCACCCCTCCACTTT. It specifies CASSDKTGAGGSYNSPLHF.

This clonotype was seen repeatedly, ten times or more. V gene TRBV20-1 combines with J gene TRBJ2-3; 12 bases line up with TRBD2. CDR1 and CDR2 (germline): DFQATT, SNEGSKA (reference sequence). The CDR3 consists of 16 residues. Germline trimming cut 1 base from V and 4 bases from J; bases unmatched to any gene: 6. CDR3 nucleotides: TGCAGTGCTAGAGTTGGACTAGCGGGAAAAGCAGATACGCAGTATTTT. It is translated as CSARVGLAGKADTQYF.

This clonotype has just a few counts. This chain connects TRBV19 to TRBJ2-2; D is perhaps TRBD2 (5 bases). This CDR3 is built from 11 residues. Germline V gene data show CDR1 as LNHDA and CDR2 as SQIVND (reference sequence). Trimming pared 5 bases from V and 17 bases from J, leaving 15 bases between. This chain's CDR3 is CASSSLAGLFF. The CDR3 DNA is TGTGCCAGTAGTTCCCTCGCCGGACTTTTTTTT.

This clonotype appeared many times. V usage is TRBV20-1 and J usage is TRBJ2-7, with TRBD2 matching 11 bases. With 3 bases clipped from V and 4 bases from J, the junction kept 8 bases outside the gene matches. This CDR3 is built from 15 residues. The germline gives CDR1 DFQATT, CDR2 SNEGSKA (reference sequence). CDR3 DNA sequence: TGCAGTGCTAGTAGCCTAGCGGGGGGTAAATACGAGCAGTACTTC. It yields the protein CSASSLAGGKYEQYF.